Listed here are 20 T cell receptor beta chains from one sample, sequenced in a study of OX40 agonist ivuxolimab in advanced cancers. Repertoires were generated with immunoSEQ multiplex PCR, while TCRdb's copy carries only in-frame clones and drops some. The data contain around 69,000 clones, roughly nine tenths of them singletons. This material consisted of CD4+ or CD8+ T cells sorted from blood, taken in a trial of the OX40 agonist ivuxolimab. These receptors were obtained from an adult with an advanced solid tumor such as melanoma, head and neck, liver or kidney cancer.

This rearrangement joins TRBV11-3 to TRBJ2-5, with 8 nucleotides matching TRBD2. V trimming: 2 bases; J trimming: 3 bases; junction bases outside the gene matches: 5. The CDR3 contains 15 residues. Germline lookup yields CDR1 SGHNT and CDR2 YENEEA. The CDR3 DNA reads as TGTGCCAGCAGCTTACGTGGAGCGGGAGAAGAGACCCAGTACTTC. This translates into CASSLRGAGEETQYF.

This chain connects TRBV18 to TRBJ1-2, with 9 bases that match TRBD1. Germline assignment: CDR1 KGHSH and CDR2 LQKENI. This CDR3 spans 19 amino acids. The V gene end was trimmed by 3 bases and the J gene end by 0 bases; junction bases not matched to a gene: 14. For the CDR3, the DNA is TGTGCCAGCTCACCTCTGGGGTCGGACAGGGGATGGGCTAACTATGGCTACACCTTC. This translates into CASSPLGSDRGWANYGYTF.

The rearrangement joins TRBV7-2 to TRBJ2-7; 13 positions match TRBD2. The junction had 5 bases not matched to a gene; V was cut back by 3 bases and J by 6 bases. CDR3 length: 15 amino acids. From germline, CDR1 is SGHTA and CDR2 FQGNSA. For the CDR3, the DNA is TGTGCCAGCAGCTTTACTAGCGGGGGGGCCGCCGAGCAGTACTTC. Translation: CASSFTSGGAAEQYF.

The chain carries TRBV27 and TRBJ2-2; D is possibly TRBD1 or TRBD2 (5 bases each). This CDR3 spans 15 amino acids. CDR1 is MNHEY and CDR2 is SMNVEV in the germline V gene (reference sequence). Trimming cost V 6 bases and J 3 bases, with 14 bases left between them. CDR3 protein: CASRMGEGYTGELFF. CDR3 sequence (DNA): TGTGCCAGCAGGATGGGAGAGGGGTACACCGGGGAGCTGTTTTTT.

This chain joins TRBV7-9 and TRBJ1-2; no clear D. Germline CDR1 SEHNR, CDR2 FQNEAQ (reference sequence). V lost 3 bases and J lost 2, with 7 bases in between. CDR3 size: 13 residues. CDR3 in amino acids: CASSFYSNYGYTF. The CDR3 nucleotides are TGTGCCAGCAGCTTCTACAGCAACTATGGCTACACCTTC.

The V call is TRBV27, the J call TRBJ2-7; tentatively, D is TRBD1 (6 bases). Germline CDR1 reads MNHEY; CDR2 reads SMNVEV (reference sequence). Between the trimmed V and J ends, which lost 3 bases and 1 base, there was a span of 16 bases. This CDR3 spans 16 amino acids. The CDR3 spells CASSFKQGDGSYEQYF. The CDR3 DNA reads as TGTGCCAGCAGTTTTAAACAGGGCGACGGTTCCTACGAGCAGTACTTC.

The chain employs TRBV15 and TRBJ2-7, with a possible D match to TRBD1 (8 bases). Germline V gene data show CDR1 as LNHNV and CDR2 as YYDKDF (reference sequence). With 4 bases removed from V and 3 bases from J, the gap between germline ends came to 28 bases. The CDR3 totals 19 residues. CDR3 nucleotide sequence: TGTGCCACCAGCACCGGGACAGGACTAGACCAGAGGGGATACTACGAGCAGTACTTC. Protein sequence: CATSTGTGLDQRGYYEQYF.

The chain joins TRBV5-1 to TRBJ2-1; D gene ambiguous. Between the trimmed V and J ends, which lost 0 bases and 7 bases, there was a span of 17 bases. CDR3 length equals 16 residues. Germline-derived CDR1 and CDR2 are SGHRS and YFSETQ. This CDR3 is CASSLAGLGVLNEQFF. CDR3 in DNA: TGCGCCAGCAGCTTGGCCGGGCTAGGAGTTTTAAATGAGCAGTTCTTC.

V gene TRBV27 combines with J gene TRBJ1-2; no clear D gene. Trimming shortened V by 5 bases and J by 2 bases, and 15 bases separated the two germline ends. The CDR3 runs 15 residues. The germline CDR1 and CDR2 sequences are MNHEY and SMNVEV (reference sequence). This chain's CDR3 is CASSPENSANYGYTF. CDR3 DNA sequence: TGTGCCAGCAGTCCCGAGAACAGCGCCAACTATGGCTACACCTTC.

Judged by abundance, this clone is medium-sized. Other DNA sequences in this sample translate to the same CDR3. The chain links TRBV7-9 to TRBJ1-5; D is undetermined. The CDR3 loop spans 12 amino acids. Trimming shortened V by 1 base and J by 6 bases, and 4 bases separated the two germline ends. Germline V gene sequence: CDR1 SEHNR, CDR2 FQNEAQ (reference sequence). In DNA, the CDR3 is TGTGCCAGCAGCTTAGGGACTCAGCCCCAGCATTTT. Its translation: CASSLGTQPQHF.

The chain is built from TRBV7-8 and TRBJ1-2; D gene uncertain. The CDR3 contains 14 residues. The V end lost 2 bases, the J end lost 1 base, and 8 bases lay between the germline ends. Germline lookup yields CDR1 SGHVS and CDR2 FQNEAQ. This CDR3 reads CASSLTDFNYGYTF. Here the CDR3 DNA reads TGTGCCAGCAGCTTAACCGATTTTAACTATGGCTACACCTTC.

The chain employs TRBV28 and TRBJ1-5; D gene unclear. Germline V gene lookup returns CDR1 MDHEN and CDR2 SYDVKM. Trimming stripped 1 base from V and 5 bases from J, with 6 bases between. This CDR3 comprises 13 residues. The CDR3 region has the DNA TGTGCCAGCAGTTTATCCCAATATCAGCCCCAGCATTTT. Encoded protein: CASSLSQYQPQHF.

This sequence joins TRBV27 and TRBJ2-1; TRBD2 matches at 8 bases. The ends lost 4 bases at V and 0 bases at J; junction bases unmatched: 11. The CDR3 sequence is 18 residues long. Per germline, CDR1 MNHEY and CDR2 SMNVEV (reference sequence). In DNA, the CDR3 is TGTGCCAGCAGTTCCTACGATAGCGGGGCAAGCTCCTACAATGAGCAGTTCTTC. It is translated as CASSSYDSGASSYNEQFF.

The J gene is TRBJ2-3, the V gene TRBV19, with 9 bases lining up with TRBD1. The germline V gene has CDR1 LNHDA and CDR2 SQIVND (reference sequence). V was pared by 10 bases and J by 3 bases, with 2 bases of the junction left unmatched. The CDR3 loop spans 12 amino acids. CDR3 region: CATGQGTDTQYF. The CDR3, as DNA: TGTGCCACCGGACAGGGGACAGATACGCAGTATTTT.

The chain joins TRBV7-9 to TRBJ1-4, with a possible D match to TRBD1 (5 bases). Germline lookup yields CDR1 SEHNR and CDR2 FQNEAQ (reference sequence). This CDR3 spans 15 amino acids. The V end lost 5 bases, the J end lost 7 bases, and 17 bases lay between the germline ends. CDR3 DNA: TGTGCCAGCAGCCCCTATCAGGGTTCAGTTGAAAAACTGTTTTTT. Protein product: CASSPYQGSVEKLFF.

By share of the sample, this clone is medium-sized. The chain links TRBV7-3 to TRBJ2-7; D perhaps matches TRBD1 (6 bases). The V end was cut by 1 base, the J end by 3 bases, with 7 bases between. Germline values: CDR1 SGHTA, CDR2 FQGTGA. This CDR3 has 13 amino acids. CDR3 nucleotides: TGTGCCAGCAGCTTAATAGGGGGCTACGAGCAGTACTTC. Residues: CASSLIGGYEQYF.

The chain combines TRBV4-3 with TRBJ1-2; 7 positions agree with TRBD1. In germline, CDR1 is LGHNA, CDR2 YSLEER. This CDR3 spans 16 amino acids. V lost 5 bases, J lost 6 bases, and 15 bases stayed unmatched. Here the CDR3 DNA reads TGCGCCAGCAGCATAGCGACAGGGACGGTTGTGAATGGCTACACCTTC. It specifies CASSIATGTVVNGYTF.

This clone was recorded a few times. The chain joins TRBV5-5 to TRBJ2-7; 10 bases are shared with TRBD1. The CDR3 has 14 amino acids. The trim removed 0 bases at V and 7 bases at J, leaving 4 bases unmatched. Germline V gives CDR1 SGHKS, CDR2 YYEKEE (reference sequence). The CDR3 DNA reads TGTGCCAGCAGCTTGGGACAGGGGGCGAGTGAGCAGTACTTC. Its translation is CASSLGQGASEQYF.

The chain has TRBV30 and TRBJ1-1; D unclear. V dropped 0 bases and J dropped 5 bases, with 10 bases sitting between them. This CDR3 is built from 13 residues. CDR1 and CDR2 from the germline V gene are GTSNPN and SVGIG (reference sequence). The CDR3 here is CAWSVIFGTEAFF. CDR3 in DNA: TGTGCCTGGAGTGTTATCTTCGGGACTGAAGCTTTCTTT.

The chain recombines TRBV27 with TRBJ1-1; D ambiguous. The CDR3 is 15 residues long. CDR1 is MNHEY and CDR2 is SMNVEV in the germline V gene (reference sequence). With 4 bases removed from V and 0 bases from J, the gap between germline ends came to 12 bases. The DNA of the CDR3 is TGTGCCAGCAGTTCCCTCGGGTTTATGAACACTGAAGCTTTCTTT. Translating it yields CASSSLGFMNTEAFF.